This T cell receptor (beta chain) was found in a study of long-term antiretroviral therapy in people with HIV. Among participants with HIV, every one received treatment in the United States. Run at survey level, the immunoSEQ assay was version v3.0. Sequenced by immunoSEQ multiplex PCR; TCRdb stores in-frame clones only, minus some. The data contain some 40,000 clones, over 80% of them singletons. This clone appeared once. Its antigen is unidentified. Study-level points and caveats: The repertoire was dominated at all time points by clones expanded before ART.

The sequence was collected from a man aged 18 to 30 with HIV. This sample comprised unsorted PBMCs, obtained 1.5 years after starting antiretroviral therapy.

CDR3 sequence reads: CASSIVRGTHGAGELFF. The CDR3 region has the DNA TGTGCCAGTAGTATAGTACGTGGGACTCACGGGGCCGGGGAGCTGTTTTTT. The V and J genes are TRBV19 and TRBJ2-2, with D tentatively TRBD2 (6 bases). The length of the CDR3 is 17 residues. V was shortened by 1 base and J by 6 bases, with 18 bases between the two germline ends. The germline V gene encodes CDR1 LNHDA and CDR2 SQIVND (reference sequence). Full variable domain (remainder filled in from reference TRBV19 and TRBJ2-2): DGGITQSPKYLFRKEGQNVTLSCEQNLNHDAMYWYRQDPGQGLRLIYYSQIVNDFQKGDIAEGYSVSREKKESFPLTVTSAQKNPTAFYLCASSIVRGTHGAGELFFGEGSRLTVL.